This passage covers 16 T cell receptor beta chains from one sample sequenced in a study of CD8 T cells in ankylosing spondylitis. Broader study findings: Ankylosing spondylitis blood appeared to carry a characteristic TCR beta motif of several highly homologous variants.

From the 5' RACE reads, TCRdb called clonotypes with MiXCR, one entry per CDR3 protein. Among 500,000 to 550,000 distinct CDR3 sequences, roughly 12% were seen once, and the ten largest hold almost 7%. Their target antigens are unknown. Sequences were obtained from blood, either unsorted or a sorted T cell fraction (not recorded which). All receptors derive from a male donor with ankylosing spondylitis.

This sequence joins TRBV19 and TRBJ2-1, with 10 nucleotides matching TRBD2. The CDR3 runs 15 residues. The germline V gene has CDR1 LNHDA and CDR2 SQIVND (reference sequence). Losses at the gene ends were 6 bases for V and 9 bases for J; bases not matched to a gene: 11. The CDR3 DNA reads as TGTGCCAGTAGCTCCGGACTAGCGGACAAGGGTGAGCAGTTCTTC. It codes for CASSSGLADKGEQFF.

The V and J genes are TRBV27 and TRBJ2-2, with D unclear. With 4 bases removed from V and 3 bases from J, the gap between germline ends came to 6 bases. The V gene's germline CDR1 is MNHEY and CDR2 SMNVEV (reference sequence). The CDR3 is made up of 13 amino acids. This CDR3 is CASSYSYTGELFF. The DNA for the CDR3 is TGTGCCAGCAGTTACAGCTACACCGGGGAGCTGTTTTTT.

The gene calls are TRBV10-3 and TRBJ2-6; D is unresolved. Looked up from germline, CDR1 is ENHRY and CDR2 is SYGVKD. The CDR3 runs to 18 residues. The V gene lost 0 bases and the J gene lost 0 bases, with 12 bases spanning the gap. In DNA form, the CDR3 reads TGTGCCATCAGTGAGTCGGGCGTTAGTGGCTCTGGGGCCAACGTCCTGACTTTC. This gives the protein CAISESGVSGSGANVLTF.

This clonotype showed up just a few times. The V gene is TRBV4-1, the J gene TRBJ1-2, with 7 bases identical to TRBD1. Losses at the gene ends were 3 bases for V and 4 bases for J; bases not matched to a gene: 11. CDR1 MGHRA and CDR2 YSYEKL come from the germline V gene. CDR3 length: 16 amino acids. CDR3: CASSHQGQPATYGYTF. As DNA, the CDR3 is TGCGCCAGCAGCCACCAGGGACAGCCAGCTACCTATGGCTACACCTTC.

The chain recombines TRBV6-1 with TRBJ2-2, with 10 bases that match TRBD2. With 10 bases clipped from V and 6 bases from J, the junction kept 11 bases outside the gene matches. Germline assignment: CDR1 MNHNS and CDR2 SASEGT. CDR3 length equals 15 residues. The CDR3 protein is CATLQGLATAGELFF. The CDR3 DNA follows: TGTGCCACCTTACAGGGACTAGCGACCGCCGGGGAGCTGTTTTTT.

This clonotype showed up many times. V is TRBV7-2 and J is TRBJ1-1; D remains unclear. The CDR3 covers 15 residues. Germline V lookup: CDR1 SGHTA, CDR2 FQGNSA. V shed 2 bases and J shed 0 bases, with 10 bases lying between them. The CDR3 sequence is CASSLKVSLNTEAFF. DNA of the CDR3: TGTGCCAGCAGCTTAAAGGTGTCGTTGAACACTGAAGCTTTCTTT.

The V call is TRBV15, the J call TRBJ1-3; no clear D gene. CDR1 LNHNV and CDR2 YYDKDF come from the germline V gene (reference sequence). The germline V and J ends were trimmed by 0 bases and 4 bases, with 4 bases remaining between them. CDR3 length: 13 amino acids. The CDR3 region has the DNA TGTGCCACCAGCAGAGAGGAGGGAAACACCATATATTTT. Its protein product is CATSREEGNTIYF.

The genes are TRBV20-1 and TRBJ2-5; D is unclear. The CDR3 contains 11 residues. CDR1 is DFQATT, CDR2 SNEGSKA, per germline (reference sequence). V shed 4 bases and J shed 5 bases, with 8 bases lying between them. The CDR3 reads CSAKSRETQYF. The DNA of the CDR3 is TGCAGTGCTAAATCAAGGGAGACCCAGTACTTC.

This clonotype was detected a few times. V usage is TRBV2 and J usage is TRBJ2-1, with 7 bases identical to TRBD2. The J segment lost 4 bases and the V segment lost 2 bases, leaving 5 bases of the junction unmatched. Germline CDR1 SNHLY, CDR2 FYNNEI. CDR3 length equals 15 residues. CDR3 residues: CASSEYRGGYNEQFF. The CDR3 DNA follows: TGTGCCAGCAGTGAATATCGGGGAGGGTACAATGAGCAGTTCTTC. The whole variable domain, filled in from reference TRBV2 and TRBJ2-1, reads EPEVTQTPSHQVTQMGQEVILRCVPISNHLYFYWYRQILGQKVEFLVSFYNNEISEKSEIFDDQFSVERPDGSNFTLKIRSTKLEDSAMYFCASSEYRGGYNEQFFGPGTRLTVL.

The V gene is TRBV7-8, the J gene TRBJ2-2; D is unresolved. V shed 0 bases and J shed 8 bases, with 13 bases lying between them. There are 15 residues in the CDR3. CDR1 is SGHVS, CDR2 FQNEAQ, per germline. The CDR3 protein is CASSLALSSIGELFF. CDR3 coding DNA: TGTGCCAGCAGCTTAGCCCTATCTAGTATAGGGGAGCTGTTTTTT. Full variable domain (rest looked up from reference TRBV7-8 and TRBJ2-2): GAGVSQSPRYKVAKRGQDVALRCDPISGHVSLFWYQQALGQGPEFLTYFQNEAQLDKSGLPSDRFFAERPEGSVSTLKIQRTQQEDSAVYLCASSLALSSIGELFFGEGSRLTVL.

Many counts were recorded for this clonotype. The CDR3 DNA is TGTGCCAGCAGTCCCCCAAGAGGATTGCGAAATGAGCAGTTCTTC. Protein product: CASSPPRGLRNEQFF. The genes are TRBV27 and TRBJ2-1; D gene uncertain. CDR1 MNHEY and CDR2 SMNVEV come from the germline V gene (reference sequence). CDR3 length: 15 amino acids. V lost 5 bases to trimming and J lost 7 bases, with 18 bases between them.

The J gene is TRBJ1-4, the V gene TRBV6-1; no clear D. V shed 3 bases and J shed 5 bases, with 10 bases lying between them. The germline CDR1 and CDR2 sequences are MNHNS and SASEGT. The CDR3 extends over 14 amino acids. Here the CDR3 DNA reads TGTGCCAGCAGTGATGTGACGTCGAATGAAAAACTGTTTTTT. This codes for CASSDVTSNEKLFF.

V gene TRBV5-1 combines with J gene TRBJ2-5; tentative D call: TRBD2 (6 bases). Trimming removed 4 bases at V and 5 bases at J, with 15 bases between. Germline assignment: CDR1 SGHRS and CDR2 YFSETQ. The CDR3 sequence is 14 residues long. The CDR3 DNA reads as TGCGCCAGCAGCGCCAGGGAGGTGGGGGAGACCCAGTACTTC. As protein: CASSAREVGETQYF.

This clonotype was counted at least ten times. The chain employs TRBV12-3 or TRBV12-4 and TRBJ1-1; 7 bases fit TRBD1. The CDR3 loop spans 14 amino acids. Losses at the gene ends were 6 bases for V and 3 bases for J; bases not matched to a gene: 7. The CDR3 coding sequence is TGTGCCAGCAGCTTTACAGGGGTCGACACTGAAGCTTTCTTT. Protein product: CASSFTGVDTEAFF.

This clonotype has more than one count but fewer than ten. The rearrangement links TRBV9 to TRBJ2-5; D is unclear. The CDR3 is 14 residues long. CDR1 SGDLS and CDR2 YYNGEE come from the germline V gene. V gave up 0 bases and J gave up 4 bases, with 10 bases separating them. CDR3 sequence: CASSVATNRETQYF. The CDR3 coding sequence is TGTGCCAGCAGCGTAGCCACTAACCGAGAGACCCAGTACTTC.

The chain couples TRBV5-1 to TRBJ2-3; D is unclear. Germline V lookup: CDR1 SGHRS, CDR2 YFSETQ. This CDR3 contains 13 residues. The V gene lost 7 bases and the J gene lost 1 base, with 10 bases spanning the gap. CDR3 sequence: CASGEAGTDTQYF. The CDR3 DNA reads TGCGCCAGCGGAGAGGCTGGCACAGATACGCAGTATTTT.